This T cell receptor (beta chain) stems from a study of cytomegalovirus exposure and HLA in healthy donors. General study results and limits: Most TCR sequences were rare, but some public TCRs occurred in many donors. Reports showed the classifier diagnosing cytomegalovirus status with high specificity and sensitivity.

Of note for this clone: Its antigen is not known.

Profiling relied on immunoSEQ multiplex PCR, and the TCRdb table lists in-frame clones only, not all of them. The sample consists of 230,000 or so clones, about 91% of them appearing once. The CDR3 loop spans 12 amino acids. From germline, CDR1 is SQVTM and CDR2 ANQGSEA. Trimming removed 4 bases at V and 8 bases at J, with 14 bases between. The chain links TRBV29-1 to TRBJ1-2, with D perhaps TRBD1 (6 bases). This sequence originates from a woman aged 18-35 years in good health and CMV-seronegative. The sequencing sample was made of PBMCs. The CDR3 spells CSVVQGSGGYTF. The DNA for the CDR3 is TGCAGCGTTGTCCAGGGGTCTGGCGGCTACACCTTC.